The 22 T cell receptor beta chains listed next were all sequenced from one sample in a study of blood T cell repertoires in COVID-19. Method: immunoSEQ multiplex PCR; TCRdb's copy keeps in-frame clones and lacks some. The data contain 40,000 to 55,000 clones, 91% of them singletons. The sequenced sample consisted of peripheral blood. These TCRs come from a man between 65 and 80 years old with active COVID-19.

The chain links TRBV5-1 to TRBJ2-3; TRBD1 matches at 8 bases. With 4 bases clipped from V and 6 bases from J, the junction kept 13 bases outside the gene matches. The CDR3 loop spans 16 amino acids. Germline assignment: CDR1 SGHRS and CDR2 YFSETQ. CDR3 in amino acids: CASSPRQGPVRDTQYF. CDR3 DNA: TGCGCCAGCAGCCCGAGACAGGGGCCGGTTCGGGATACGCAGTATTTT.

The chain joins TRBV11-2 to TRBJ2-3, with 7 bases that match TRBD2. CDR1 is SGHAT, CDR2 FQNNGV, per germline. The CDR3 has 17 amino acids. V gave up 0 bases and J gave up 10 bases; unmatched junction bases: 16. The CDR3 sequence: CASSLDRRTRPLPAQYF. The CDR3 nucleotides read TGTGCCAGCAGCTTAGACCGAAGGACTAGGCCCCTTCCGGCGCAGTATTTT.

CDR3 coding DNA: TGCGCCAGCAGCCGAGACAGGGGGTTCTACGAGCAGTACTTC. Translating it yields CASSRDRGFYEQYF. The chain is built from TRBV5-1 and TRBJ2-7; 9 nucleotides agree with TRBD1. After removal of 4 bases from V and 3 bases from J, the junction contained 5 bases not matched to a gene. CDR1 is SGHRS and CDR2 is YFSETQ in the germline V gene. The CDR3 sequence is 14 residues long. Full variable domain (missing parts from reference TRBV5-1 and TRBJ2-7): KAGVTQTPRYLIKTRGQQVTLSCSPISGHRSVSWYQQTPGQGLQFLFEYFSETQRNKGNFPGRFSGRQFSNSRSEMNVSTLELGDSALYLCASSRDRGFYEQYFGPGTRLTVT.

The chain joins TRBV6-5 to TRBJ1-1; no reliable D call. Germline values: CDR1 MNHEY, CDR2 SVGAGI. Trimming took 5 bases from V and 3 from J, leaving 7 bases between them. This CDR3 has 12 amino acids. The CDR3 sequence: CASSSLYTEAFF. As DNA, the CDR3 is TGTGCCAGCAGTAGCCTGTACACTGAAGCTTTCTTT.

CDR3: CASSPTGTGSYEQYF. The CDR3 nucleotides are TGTGCCAGCTCACCGACCGGGACAGGCTCCTACGAGCAGTACTTC. The chain couples TRBV18 to TRBJ2-7; 8 positions agree with TRBD1. The V gene end was trimmed by 3 bases and the J gene end by 0 bases; junction bases not matched to a gene: 4. This CDR3 region has 15 residues. Germline CDR1 reads KGHSH; CDR2 reads LQKENI.

This chain's CDR3 is CASSQLPSTEAFF. In DNA form, the CDR3 reads TGTGCCAGCAGCCAGCTCCCGAGCACTGAAGCTTTCTTT. The chain carries TRBV3-1 (or the pseudogene TRBV3-2) and TRBJ1-1; no definite D call. The germline V and J ends were trimmed by 3 bases and 4 bases, with 9 bases remaining between them. Looked up from germline, CDR1 is LGHDT and CDR2 is YNNKEL (reference sequence). This CDR3 comprises 13 residues.

The chain employs TRBV28 and TRBJ2-1; TRBD1 matches 7 bases. This CDR3 comprises 15 residues. The germline V gene encodes CDR1 MDHEN and CDR2 SYDVKM. The ends lost 5 bases at V and 0 bases at J; junction bases unmatched: 4. For the CDR3, the DNA is TGTGCCAGCAGTCCCGGGGACAGCTCCTACAATGAGCAGTTCTTC. It translates to CASSPGDSSYNEQFF.

The chain links TRBV28 to TRBJ1-6, with D possibly TRBD1 on 6 matching bases. CDR1 and CDR2 from the germline V gene are MDHEN and SYDVKM. CDR3 length: 16 residues. Trimming stripped 5 bases from V and 6 bases from J, with 17 bases between. The CDR3 loop is CASSAPGGRANSPLHF. In nucleotides, the CDR3 is TGTGCCAGCAGTGCCCCTGGGGGCCGGGCTAATTCACCCCTCCACTTT.

CDR3: CASSTRDREAWNTEAFF. Written as DNA, the CDR3 is TGCGCCAGCAGCACCCGGGACAGGGAGGCGTGGAACACTGAAGCTTTCTTT. The J gene is TRBJ1-1, the V gene TRBV4-1; 9 nucleotides align to TRBD1. The CDR3 sequence is 17 residues long. Germline V gene data show CDR1 as MGHRA and CDR2 as YSYEKL. V dropped 5 bases and J dropped 1; count of bases not matched to a gene: 11.

CDR3 nucleotide sequence: TGCAGCGTTACCAGGGGAACCACCGGGGAGCTGTTTTTT. Translating gives CSVTRGTTGELFF. The chain is built from TRBV29-1 and TRBJ2-2; D perhaps matches TRBD1 (6 bases). CDR1 and CDR2 (germline): SQVTM, ANQGSEA. The CDR3 covers 13 residues. The V and J ends lost 5 bases and 4 bases respectively, with 11 bases between them.

The chain links TRBV4-2 to TRBJ2-7; D is unclear. V was cut by 0 bases and J by 0 bases, with 9 bases left in between. Per germline, CDR1 LGHNA and CDR2 YNFKEQ. The CDR3 loop spans 15 amino acids. The CDR3 sequence is CASSQEVRVSYEQYF. In nucleotides, the CDR3 is TGTGCCAGCAGCCAAGAGGTTCGGGTCTCCTACGAGCAGTACTTC.

The V and J genes are TRBV5-5 and TRBJ1-5; D unresolved. Deletions cut 4 bases from V and 7 bases from J, with 12 bases between. CDR1 and CDR2 (germline): SGHKS, YYEKEE (reference sequence). The CDR3 loop spans 13 amino acids. The CDR3 nucleotides read TGTGCCAGCAGCCTTGCAGCCGGGCAGCCCCAGCATTTT. It codes for CASSLAAGQPQHF.

V and J are TRBV29-1 and TRBJ1-2; a weak D match, TRBD1 (6 bases). Trimming removed 7 bases from V and 5 bases from J, with 11 bases in between. CDR1 and CDR2 from the germline V gene are SQVTM and ANQGSEA. This CDR3 contains 11 residues. CDR3 loop: CSALGQYGYTF. The CDR3 DNA reads TGCAGCGCACTAGGACAGTATGGCTACACCTTC.

The gene calls are TRBV6-5 and TRBJ2-7; 12 bases align to TRBD1. Looked up from germline, CDR1 is MNHEY and CDR2 is SVGAGI. Unmatched junction bases numbered 5, after V lost 5 bases and J lost 6 bases. CDR3 size: 14 residues. The DNA of the CDR3 is TGTGCCAGCAGTCGGGACAGGGGGCAAGGCGAGCAGTACTTC. Its translation is CASSRDRGQGEQYF.

The chain uses TRBV28 and TRBJ2-7; TRBD1 aligns across 11 bases. Germline assignment: CDR1 MDHEN and CDR2 SYDVKM. J lost 12 bases, V lost 2 bases, and 12 bases had no gene match. The CDR3 runs to 15 residues. CDR3 coding DNA: TGTGCCAGCAGTTTACTCGGGACAGGGGGTCCCCTGTCGTACTTC. Protein: CASSLLGTGGPLSYF.

The chain carries TRBV14 and TRBJ1-5; 8 nucleotides line up with TRBD1. From germline, CDR1 is SGHDN and CDR2 FVKESK. The CDR3 consists of 14 residues. J gave up 7 bases and V 8 bases, and 10 bases lay outside the gene matches. The CDR3 coding sequence is TGTGCCAGCCAGCCACCAGGGGGCACGCAGCCCCAGCATTTT. Its protein is CASQPPGGTQPQHF.

The rearrangement uses TRBV19 and TRBJ1-6, with D tentatively TRBD1 (6 bases). The CDR3 totals 16 residues. Per the germline V gene, CDR1 is LNHDA and CDR2 is SQIVND (reference sequence). Trimming took off 6 bases at V and 9 bases at J, with 21 bases between the two ends. The CDR3: CASRPGTTSGGSPLHF. In nucleotides, the CDR3 is TGTGCCAGTAGACCCGGGACAACTTCGGGGGGTTCACCCCTCCACTTT.

The genes are TRBV27 and TRBJ2-1, with 10 nucleotides matching TRBD1. The CDR3 has 16 residues. Germline loops: CDR1 MNHEY, CDR2 SMNVEV (reference sequence). J lost 9 bases, V lost 4 bases, and 12 bases had no gene match. The DNA of the CDR3 is TGTGCCAGCAGTTCCTCCGGGACAGGGGCCAGAAGTGAGCAGTTCTTC. Protein: CASSSSGTGARSEQFF.

CDR3 amino acids: CASSRILQYTQETQYF. The CDR3 DNA follows: TGTGCCAGCAGCCGAATTCTACAGTACACCCAAGAGACCCAGTACTTC. V is TRBV13 and J is TRBJ2-5, with D unclear. Germline assignment: CDR1 PRHDT and CDR2 FYEKMQ (reference sequence). V was cut by 5 bases and J by 1 base, with 17 bases left in between. This CDR3 is built from 16 residues.

The chain links TRBV29-1 to TRBJ2-5, with 7 bases matching TRBD1. With 7 bases clipped from V and 5 bases from J, the junction kept 10 bases outside the gene matches. Looked up from germline, CDR1 is SQVTM and CDR2 is ANQGSEA. This CDR3 has 13 amino acids. In DNA form, the CDR3 reads TGCAGCGCCCCACGGGGCAGGGGGGAGACCCAGTACTTC. This encodes CSAPRGRGETQYF.

This clone appeared a few times. The chain links TRBV4-1 to TRBJ2-7, with TRBD2 matching 10 bases. V shed 0 bases, J shed 7 bases, and the junction held 3 bases outside the gene matches. Germline V gene data show CDR1 as MGHRA and CDR2 as YSYEKL. This CDR3 spans 14 amino acids. CDR3 in DNA: TGCGCCAGCAGCCAAGAGGGACTAGCGAGGGAGCAGTACTTC. Translated: CASSQEGLAREQYF.

The chain couples TRBV3-1 (or the pseudogene TRBV3-2) to TRBJ1-3; D is unresolved. The CDR3 totals 16 residues. Germline loops: CDR1 LGHDT, CDR2 YNNKEL (reference sequence). The ends were cut back, 2 bases at V and 0 bases at J, with 11 bases in the middle. The CDR3 DNA reads as TGTGCCAGCAGCCAAATTTTGGGGAGCTCTGGAAACACCATATATTTT. It yields the protein CASSQILGSSGNTIYF.